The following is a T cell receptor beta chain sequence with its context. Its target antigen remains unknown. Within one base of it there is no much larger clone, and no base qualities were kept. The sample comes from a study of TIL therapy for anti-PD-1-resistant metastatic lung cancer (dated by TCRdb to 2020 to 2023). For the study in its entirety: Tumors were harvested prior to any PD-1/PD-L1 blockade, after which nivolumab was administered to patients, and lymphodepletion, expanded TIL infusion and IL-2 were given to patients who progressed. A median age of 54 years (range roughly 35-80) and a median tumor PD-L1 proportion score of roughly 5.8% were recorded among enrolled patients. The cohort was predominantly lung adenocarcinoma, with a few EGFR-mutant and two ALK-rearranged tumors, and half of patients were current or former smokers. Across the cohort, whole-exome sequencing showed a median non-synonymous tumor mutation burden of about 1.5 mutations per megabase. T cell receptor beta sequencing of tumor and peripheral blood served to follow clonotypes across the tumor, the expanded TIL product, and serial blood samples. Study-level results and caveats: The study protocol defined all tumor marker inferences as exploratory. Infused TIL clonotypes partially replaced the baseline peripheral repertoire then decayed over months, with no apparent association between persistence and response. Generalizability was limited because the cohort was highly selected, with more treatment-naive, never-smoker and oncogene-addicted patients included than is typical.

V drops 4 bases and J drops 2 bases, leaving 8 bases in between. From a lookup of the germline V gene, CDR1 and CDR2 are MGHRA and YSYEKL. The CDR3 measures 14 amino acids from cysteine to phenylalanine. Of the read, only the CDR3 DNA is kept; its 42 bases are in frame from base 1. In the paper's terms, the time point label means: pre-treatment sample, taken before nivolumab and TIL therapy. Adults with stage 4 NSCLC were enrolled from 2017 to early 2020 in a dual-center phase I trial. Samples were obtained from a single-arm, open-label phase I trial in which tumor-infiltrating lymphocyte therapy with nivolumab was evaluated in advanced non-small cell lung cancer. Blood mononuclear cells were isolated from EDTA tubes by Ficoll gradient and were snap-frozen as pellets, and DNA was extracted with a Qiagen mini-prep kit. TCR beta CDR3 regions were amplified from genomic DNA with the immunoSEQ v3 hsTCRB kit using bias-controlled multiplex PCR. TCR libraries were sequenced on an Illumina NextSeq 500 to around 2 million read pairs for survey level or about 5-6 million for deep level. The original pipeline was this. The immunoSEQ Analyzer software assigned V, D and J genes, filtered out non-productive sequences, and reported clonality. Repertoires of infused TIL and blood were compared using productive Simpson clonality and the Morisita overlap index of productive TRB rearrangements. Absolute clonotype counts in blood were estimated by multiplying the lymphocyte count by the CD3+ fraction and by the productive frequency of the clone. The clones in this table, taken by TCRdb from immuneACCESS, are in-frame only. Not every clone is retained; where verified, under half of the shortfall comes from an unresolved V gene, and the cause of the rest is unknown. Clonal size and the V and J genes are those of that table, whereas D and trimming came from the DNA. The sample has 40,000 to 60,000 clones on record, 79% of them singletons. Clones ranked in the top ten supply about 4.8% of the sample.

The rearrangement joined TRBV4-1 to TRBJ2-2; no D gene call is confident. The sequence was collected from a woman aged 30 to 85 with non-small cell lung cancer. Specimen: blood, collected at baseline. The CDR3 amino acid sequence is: CASSPEQNTGELFF. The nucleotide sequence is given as TGCGCCAGCAGCCCGGAACAAAACACCGGGGAGCTGTTTTTT.